These T cell receptor beta chains were read from a single sample in a study of regulatory T cells in long-lasting Graves disease. Each CDR3 protein is one row after TCRdb ran MiXCR on the multiplex PCR reads. The sample records about 470,000 distinct CDR3 sequences, about 20% being singletons. The sample consisted of peripheral blood mononuclear cells (PBMCs), taken when the disease was refractory, from a patient treated with antithyroid drugs. Source of these receptors: a female donor with Graves disease. Each CDR3 is given with its conserved first and last residue. The D gene is left open where the match is weak. Only part of the rows carry a size: once, few, many, or a class if the clone is expanded.

abundance: .; j_gene: TRBJ2-3; v_gene: TRBV6-1; d_gene: TRBD2; CDR3aa: CASSATSGIGDTQYF; CDR3nt: TGTGCCAGCAGTGCGACTAGCGGGATTGGAGATACGCAGTATTTT
abundance: .; j_gene: TRBJ2-7; v_gene: TRBV29-1; d_gene: .; CDR3aa: CSVSFGGYEQYF; CDR3nt: TGCAGCGTATCCTTCGGGGGCTACGAGCAGTACTTC
abundance: many; j_gene: TRBJ2-5; v_gene: TRBV20-1; d_gene: TRBD2; CDR3aa: CSARGSGLAGVGGETQYF; CDR3nt: TGCAGTGCTAGGGGGTCAGGGCTAGCGGGAGTAGGGGGAGAGACCCAGTACTTC
abundance: many; j_gene: TRBJ2-7; v_gene: TRBV20-1; d_gene: .; CDR3aa: CSARDRSTYEQYF; CDR3nt: TGCAGTGCTAGGGACAGATCGACCTACGAGCAGTACTTC
abundance: many; j_gene: TRBJ1-5; v_gene: TRBV2; d_gene: .; CDR3aa: CASSPGGSQPQHF; CDR3nt: TGTGCCAGCAGTCCGGGGGGCAGCCAGCCCCAGCATTTT
abundance: many; j_gene: TRBJ2-4; v_gene: TRBV2; d_gene: .; CDR3aa: CASSEALPGVAKNIQYF; CDR3nt: TGTGCCAGCAGTGAAGCGCTTCCGGGAGTAGCCAAAAACATTCAGTACTTC
abundance: many; j_gene: TRBJ1-5; v_gene: TRBV20-1; d_gene: .; CDR3aa: CSAEVTGFSPQHF; CDR3nt: TGCAGTGCTGAAGTGACAGGTTTTTCTCCCCAGCATTTT
abundance: many; j_gene: TRBJ2-5; v_gene: TRBV11-2; d_gene: TRBD1; CDR3aa: CASSLGTGGAETQYF; CDR3nt: TGTGCCAGCAGCTTAGGGACAGGGGGCGCGGAGACCCAGTACTTC
abundance: .; j_gene: TRBJ1-4; v_gene: TRBV4-1; d_gene: .; CDR3aa: CASSQRTSTNERLFF; CDR3nt: TGCGCCAGCAGCCAAAGGACGTCGACAAATGAAAGACTGTTTTTT
abundance: .; j_gene: TRBJ1-1; v_gene: TRBV28; d_gene: .; CDR3aa: CASSWRRGEAFF; CDR3nt: TGTGCCAGCAGTTGGAGAAGGGGTGAAGCTTTCTTT
abundance: .; j_gene: TRBJ2-2; v_gene: TRBV6-2/TRBV6-3; d_gene: TRBD2; CDR3aa: CASGIGGGRGELFF; CDR3nt: TGTGCCAGCGGTATCGGGGGGGGTCGCGGGGAGCTGTTTTTT
abundance: few; j_gene: TRBJ2-7; v_gene: TRBV9; d_gene: .; CDR3aa: CASSNQVDLSQIIGEQYF; CDR3nt: TGTGCCAGCAGCAACCAGGTGGACCTCTCCCAAATTATCGGCGAGCAGTACTTC
abundance: once; j_gene: TRBJ1-1; v_gene: TRBV14; d_gene: .; CDR3aa: CASSPRDGGVTEAFF; CDR3nt: TGTGCCAGCAGCCCCAGAGACGGGGGGGTCACTGAAGCTTTCTTT
abundance: few; j_gene: TRBJ1-2; v_gene: TRBV20-1; d_gene: .; CDR3aa: CSARDMGREEANYGYTF; CDR3nt: TGCAGTGCTAGAGATATGGGCAGGGAGGAGGCTAACTATGGCTACACCTTC
abundance: .; j_gene: TRBJ2-7; v_gene: TRBV27; d_gene: .; CDR3aa: CASSLSALRPRSYEQYF; CDR3nt: TGTGCCAGCAGTTTATCCGCCTTAAGACCCCGGTCCTACGAGCAGTACTTC
abundance: .; j_gene: TRBJ1-1; v_gene: TRBV7-9; d_gene: TRBD1; CDR3aa: CASSHPVQGGYSNTEAFF; CDR3nt: TGTGCCAGCAGTCATCCCGTGCAGGGGGGGTATTCGAACACTGAAGCTTTCTTT
abundance: many; j_gene: TRBJ2-7; v_gene: TRBV15; d_gene: TRBD1; CDR3aa: CATSNRDRSYEQYF; CDR3nt: TGTGCCACCAGCAACCGGGACAGGAGCTACGAGCAGTACTTC
abundance: .; j_gene: TRBJ2-3; v_gene: TRBV9; d_gene: .; CDR3aa: CASSGPVFTDTQYF; CDR3nt: TGTGCCAGCAGCGGACCCGTGTTCACAGATACGCAGTATTTT
abundance: many; j_gene: TRBJ2-7; v_gene: TRBV11-2; d_gene: TRBD2; CDR3aa: CASSLAQTSGSPRAYEQYF; CDR3nt: TGTGCCAGCAGCTTAGCACAGACTAGCGGGAGCCCTCGGGCCTACGAGCAGTACTTC
abundance: .; j_gene: TRBJ1-1; v_gene: TRBV28; d_gene: .; CDR3aa: CASSPPGAEAFF; CDR3nt: TGTGCCAGCAGTCCCCCGGGGGCTGAAGCTTTCTTT
abundance: many; j_gene: TRBJ2-7; v_gene: TRBV28; d_gene: TRBD1; CDR3aa: CASRDSGTGAYEQYF; CDR3nt: TGTGCCAGCAGGGATTCCGGGACAGGGGCCTACGAGCAGTACTTC
abundance: many; j_gene: TRBJ1-2; v_gene: TRBV28; d_gene: TRBD1; CDR3aa: CASSLPMDRDVFGYTF; CDR3nt: TGTGCCAGCAGTTTACCCATGGACAGGGACGTGTTTGGCTACACCTTC
abundance: .; j_gene: TRBJ2-1; v_gene: TRBV28; d_gene: .; CDR3aa: CASSILGGSKSRGNEQFF; CDR3nt: TGTGCCAGCAGTATCCTAGGCGGTAGCAAATCGAGAGGCAATGAGCAGTTCTTC
abundance: many; j_gene: TRBJ1-4; v_gene: TRBV6-1; d_gene: .; CDR3aa: CASRTGTGFGTNEKLFF; CDR3nt: TGTGCCAGCAGAACCGGGACGGGCTTTGGGACTAATGAAAAACTGTTTTTT
abundance: .; j_gene: TRBJ2-7; v_gene: TRBV5-1; d_gene: .; CDR3aa: CASSLGTGTTYEQYF; CDR3nt: TGCGCCAGCAGCTTGGGGACCGGGACAACCTACGAGCAGTACTTC
abundance: few; j_gene: TRBJ1-3; v_gene: TRBV6-1; d_gene: .; CDR3aa: CASSEWVRSGNTIYF; CDR3nt: TGTGCCAGCAGTGAATGGGTCCGCTCTGGAAACACCATATATTTT
abundance: .; j_gene: TRBJ2-7; v_gene: TRBV5-1; d_gene: TRBD2; CDR3aa: CASSYGLAGLSGYEQYF; CDR3nt: TGCGCCAGCAGCTACGGACTAGCGGGCCTTTCCGGCTACGAGCAGTACTTC
abundance: many; j_gene: TRBJ2-7; v_gene: TRBV28; d_gene: .; CDR3aa: CASSFRQLSRRENYEQYF; CDR3nt: TGTGCCAGCAGTTTCCGGCAACTCAGTCGGAGAGAGAACTACGAGCAGTACTTC
abundance: .; j_gene: TRBJ1-2; v_gene: TRBV10-3; d_gene: .; CDR3aa: CAISESGRGDGYTF; CDR3nt: TGTGCCATCAGTGAGTCGGGCAGGGGTGATGGCTACACCTTC
abundance: once; j_gene: TRBJ2-1; v_gene: TRBV3-1; d_gene: TRBD2; CDR3aa: CASKTSGTNEQFF; CDR3nt: TGTGCCAGCAAGACTAGCGGGACTAATGAGCAGTTCTTC
abundance: .; j_gene: TRBJ2-7; v_gene: TRBV30; d_gene: TRBD1; CDR3aa: CAYGPTGVYEQYF; CDR3nt: TGTGCCTATGGCCCGACAGGGGTCTACGAGCAGTACTTC
abundance: few; j_gene: TRBJ2-7; v_gene: TRBV27; d_gene: TRBD2; CDR3aa: CASSLELAGVLEQYF; CDR3nt: TGTGCCAGCAGTTTAGAACTAGCGGGAGTTCTCGAGCAGTACTTC
abundance: few; j_gene: TRBJ1-1; v_gene: TRBV4-1; d_gene: TRBD1; CDR3aa: CASSQTGAYTEAFF; CDR3nt: TGCGCCAGCAGCCAGACAGGGGCGTACACTGAAGCTTTCTTT
abundance: once; j_gene: TRBJ2-1; v_gene: TRBV27; d_gene: .; CDR3aa: CASRPWGAYNEQFF; CDR3nt: TGTGCCAGCAGGCCCTGGGGCGCCTACAATGAGCAGTTCTTC
abundance: .; j_gene: TRBJ2-3; v_gene: TRBV27; d_gene: .; CDR3aa: CASSFSDSSTDTQYF; CDR3nt: TGTGCCAGCAGTTTTTCGGACTCTAGCACAGATACGCAGTATTTT
abundance: few; j_gene: TRBJ2-7; v_gene: TRBV19; d_gene: .; CDR3aa: CASSIEDFSYEQYF; CDR3nt: TGTGCCAGTAGTATCGAGGACTTCTCCTACGAGCAGTACTTC
abundance: .; j_gene: TRBJ2-2; v_gene: TRBV24-1; d_gene: TRBD2; CDR3aa: CATSPGLAGELFF; CDR3nt: TGTGCCACCTCCCCGGGACTAGCCGGGGAGCTGTTTTTT
abundance: once; j_gene: TRBJ2-5; v_gene: TRBV19; d_gene: .; CDR3aa: CASSMGLQETQCF; CDR3nt: TGTGCCAGTAGTATGGGCCTCCAAGAGACCCAGTGCTTC
abundance: few; j_gene: TRBJ1-5; v_gene: TRBV19; d_gene: TRBD1; CDR3aa: CASSIRTGRQPQHF; CDR3nt: TGTGCCAGTAGTATACGGACAGGGCGTCAGCCCCAGCATTTT
abundance: few; j_gene: TRBJ2-7; v_gene: TRBV7-2; d_gene: TRBD2; CDR3aa: CASRSSGRGLYEQYF; CDR3nt: TGTGCATCCCGGTCTAGCGGGAGGGGTTTATACGAGCAGTACTTC
abundance: few; j_gene: TRBJ1-1; v_gene: TRBV18; d_gene: .; CDR3aa: CASSPPSTNTEAFF; CDR3nt: TGTGCCAGCTCACCACCGTCGACGAACACTGAAGCTTTCTTT
abundance: .; j_gene: TRBJ1-2; v_gene: TRBV19; d_gene: .; CDR3aa: CASRGDLTNYGYTF; CDR3nt: TGTGCCAGTAGGGGGGACTTAACTAACTATGGCTACACCTTC
abundance: few; j_gene: TRBJ1-2; v_gene: TRBV19; d_gene: .; CDR3aa: CASSSIGQKIYTF; CDR3nt: TGTGCCAGTAGTAGTATCGGACAGAAAATCTACACCTTC
abundance: many; j_gene: TRBJ2-7; v_gene: TRBV6-1; d_gene: TRBD2; CDR3aa: CASTAGTSGRWYEQYF; CDR3nt: TGTGCCAGCACCGCTGGGACTAGCGGGAGATGGTACGAGCAGTACTTC
abundance: few; j_gene: TRBJ2-7; v_gene: TRBV5-6; d_gene: TRBD2; CDR3aa: CASSYSRDYTYEQYF; CDR3nt: TGTGCCAGCAGCTATAGTCGGGACTACACCTACGAGCAGTACTTC
abundance: .; j_gene: TRBJ1-2; v_gene: TRBV6-1; d_gene: TRBD1; CDR3aa: CASSERQGRDGYTF; CDR3nt: TGTGCCAGCAGTGAACGACAGGGGCGGGATGGCTACACCTTC
abundance: .; j_gene: TRBJ2-7; v_gene: TRBV28; d_gene: TRBD2; CDR3aa: CASRRSGTSYEQYF; CDR3nt: TGTGCCAGCAGGCGGAGCGGGACCTCCTACGAGCAGTACTTC
abundance: few; j_gene: TRBJ1-2; v_gene: TRBV4-1; d_gene: .; CDR3aa: CASSQDLEGYGYTF; CDR3nt: TGCGCCAGCAGCCAAGATCTAGAAGGGTATGGCTACACCTTC
abundance: many; j_gene: TRBJ1-3; v_gene: TRBV28; d_gene: .; CDR3aa: CASSLSSGLGNTIYF; CDR3nt: TGTGCCAGCAGTTTGTCTTCGGGGCTTGGAAACACCATATATTTT
abundance: many; j_gene: TRBJ2-5; v_gene: TRBV28; d_gene: .; CDR3aa: CASSPQGLETQYF; CDR3nt: TGTGCCAGCAGTCCACAGGGTTTGGAGACCCAGTACTTC
abundance: many; j_gene: TRBJ1-2; v_gene: TRBV6-1; d_gene: .; CDR3aa: CASSESRGIANYGYTF; CDR3nt: TGTGCCAGCAGTGAGTCCAGGGGAATAGCTAACTATGGCTACACCTTC
abundance: many; j_gene: TRBJ1-4; v_gene: TRBV7-9; d_gene: .; CDR3aa: CASSLAMLGTWDEKLFF; CDR3nt: TGTGCCAGCAGCTTAGCGATGTTGGGAACCTGGGATGAAAAACTGTTTTTT
abundance: few; j_gene: TRBJ1-1; v_gene: TRBV7-6; d_gene: .; CDR3aa: CASSAGAEAFF; CDR3nt: TGTGCCAGCAGCGCAGGGGCTGAAGCTTTCTTT